The 17 T cell receptor beta chains listed next were all sequenced from one sample in a study of T cell repertoires in cytomegalovirus infection. Each CDR3 protein is one row after TCRdb ran MiXCR on the reads. This table has roughly 150,000 distinct CDR3 sequences, 15% to 20% appearing once. The sequenced material came from CD8+ T cells from PBMCs. These receptor sequences come from a human donor in good health (CMV status not recorded). Some clones in this sample may be carry-over from other donors' samples.

The rearrangement uses TRBV6-5 and TRBJ1-5; D might be TRBD1 (6 bases). Germline lookup yields CDR1 MNHEY and CDR2 SVGAGI. The CDR3 covers 13 residues. V was pared by 5 bases and J by 6 bases, with 11 bases between. CDR3 sequence reads: CASSGQWGQPQHF. In DNA, the CDR3 is TGTGCCAGCAGTGGACAGTGGGGTCAGCCCCAGCATTTT.

This sequence joins TRBV6-6 and TRBJ2-3; D tentatively fits TRBD1 or TRBD2 (6 bases each). The CDR3 loop spans 16 amino acids. The germline V gene has CDR1 MNHNY and CDR2 SVGAGI (reference sequence). The V end lost 6 bases, the J end lost 6 bases, and 22 bases lay between the germline ends. CDR3 in amino acids: CASRPWGVQGSDTQYF. In DNA form, the CDR3 reads TGTGCCAGCAGACCGTGGGGGGTACAGGGCTCGGATACGCAGTATTTT.

This chain connects TRBV20-1 to TRBJ2-1; D call uncertain. Trimming stripped 3 bases from V and 6 bases from J, with 9 bases between. The CDR3 spans 12 residues. Germline CDR1 is DFQATT and CDR2 is SNEGSKA (reference sequence). The CDR3 region has the DNA TGCAGTGCTAGGGAGTGGGGCAATGAGCAGTTCTTC. This gives the protein CSAREWGNEQFF.

The table lists this clonotype with a few counts. The chain combines TRBV7-9 with TRBJ1-2; D unresolved. The germline V gene has CDR1 SEHNR and CDR2 FQNEAQ (reference sequence). This CDR3 comprises 14 residues. V lost 5 bases and J lost 0, with 10 bases in between. The DNA of the CDR3 is TGTGCCAGCAGCCATCCGGGAGCTAACTATGGCTACACCTTC. It encodes CASSHPGANYGYTF. Complete variable domain (other parts from reference TRBV7-9 and TRBJ1-2): DTGVSQNPRHKITKRGQNVTFRCDPISEHNRLYWYRQTLGQGPEFLTYFQNEAQLEKSRLLSDRFSAERPKGSFSTLEIQRTEQGDSAMYLCASSHPGANYGYTFGSGTRLTVV.

The sample holds many counts of this clonotype. V gene TRBV7-8 combines with J gene TRBJ2-1, with TRBD2 identical over 8 bases. J was trimmed by 4 bases and V by 4 bases; bases with no gene match: 9. There are 16 residues in the CDR3. Germline CDR1 SGHVS, CDR2 FQNEAQ. CDR3 region: CASSSSSGGQYNEQFF. CDR3 DNA sequence: TGTGCCAGCAGCTCCTCCAGCGGGGGTCAGTACAATGAGCAGTTCTTC.

This clonotype was seen more than once but under ten times. The CDR3 DNA sequence: TGTGCCAGTACTTTGGGGGGTGGACAGCCCCAGCATTTT. It translates to CASTLGGGQPQHF. V and J are TRBV19 and TRBJ1-5, with D perhaps matching TRBD1 (5 bases). This CDR3 has 13 residues. Germline lookup yields CDR1 LNHDA and CDR2 SQIVND (reference sequence). V lost 7 bases, J lost 7 bases, and 14 bases lay in between.

V and J are TRBV7-6 and TRBJ1-3; D remains unclear. The CDR3 sequence is 14 residues long. CDR1 is SGHVS, CDR2 FNYEAQ, per germline. V was pared by 3 bases and J by 3 bases, with 9 bases between. CDR3 coding DNA: TGTGCCAGCAGCTTCAAGGGCTTTGGAAACACCATATATTTT. It codes for CASSFKGFGNTIYF. Full variable domain (rest looked up from reference TRBV7-6 and TRBJ1-3): GAGVSQSPRYKVTKRGQDVALRCDPISGHVSLYWYRQALGQGPEFLTYFNYEAQQDKSGLPNDRFSAERPEGSISTLTIQRTEQRDSAMYRCASSFKGFGNTIYFGEGSWLTVV.

This chain connects TRBV7-8 to TRBJ2-2, with D possibly matching TRBD2 (6 bases). The CDR3 is 16 residues long. The germline V gene has CDR1 SGHVS and CDR2 FQNEAQ. V was clipped by 4 bases and J by 5 bases, with 17 bases between them. The CDR3 reads CASSSSRDWGTGELFF. In DNA, the CDR3 is TGTGCCAGCAGCTCAAGCCGGGACTGGGGGACCGGGGAGCTGTTTTTT.

The V and J genes are TRBV9 and TRBJ2-7, with 8 bases lining up with TRBD1. CDR1 and CDR2 from the germline V gene are SGDLS and YYNGEE. The CDR3 length is 14 residues. V dropped 6 bases and J dropped 2; count of bases not matched to a gene: 7. The CDR3: CASNKQGDTYEQYF. The CDR3 region has the DNA TGTGCCAGCAACAAACAGGGGGATACCTACGAGCAGTACTTC.

This clonotype was found a few times. The chain combines TRBV20-1 with TRBJ2-7; 9 bases map to TRBD2. The germline V gene encodes CDR1 DFQATT and CDR2 SNEGSKA (reference sequence). Losses at the gene ends were 4 bases for V and 2 bases for J; bases not matched to a gene: 6. The CDR3 spans 14 residues. CDR3 bases: TGCAGTGCTAATAAAGCGGGGGGTGCCTACGAGCAGTACTTC. Residues: CSANKAGGAYEQYF.

In this sample, this clonotype turned up many times. The chain recombines TRBV28 with TRBJ1-2, with D unresolved. Germline V gene lookup returns CDR1 MDHEN and CDR2 SYDVKM. Trimming removed 3 bases from V and 4 bases from J, with 12 bases in between. This CDR3 spans 14 amino acids. For the CDR3, the DNA is TGTGCCAGCAGTTTGACTCCTAAGGGCTATGGCTACACCTTC. It specifies CASSLTPKGYGYTF.

V usage is TRBV7-9 and J usage is TRBJ1-5; 10 positions agree with TRBD1. The CDR3 covers 16 residues. Germline lookup yields CDR1 SEHNR and CDR2 FQNEAQ (reference sequence). V lost 5 bases, J lost 1 base, and 5 bases stayed unmatched. CDR3: CASSQDRGDSNQPQHF. DNA of the CDR3: TGTGCCAGCAGCCAGGACAGGGGGGACAGCAATCAGCCCCAGCATTTT.

This chain connects TRBV12-3 or TRBV12-4 to TRBJ2-3, with TRBD2 identical over 9 bases. J was trimmed by 2 bases and V by 1 base; bases with no gene match: 7. CDR3 length: 17 amino acids. The CDR3, as DNA: TGTGCCAGCAGTTTAGAGCTTAGCGGGAGTTCCACAGATACGCAGTATTTT. This gives the protein CASSLELSGSSTDTQYF.

The V call is TRBV6-2 or TRBV6-3, the J call TRBJ2-5; D call uncertain. Germline-derived CDR1 and CDR2 are MNHEY and SVGEGT. This CDR3 comprises 14 residues. Trimming cost V 2 bases and J 1 base, with 8 bases left between them. CDR3 amino acids: CASSYEAVQETQYF. In DNA, the CDR3 is TGTGCCAGCAGTTACGAGGCTGTCCAAGAGACCCAGTACTTC.

This clonotype was seen at least ten times. This rearrangement joins TRBV28 to TRBJ2-1, with 9 bases identical to TRBD2. There are 15 residues in the CDR3. V shed 6 bases and J 4 bases; nucleotides not matched to a gene: 7. Germline V gives CDR1 MDHEN, CDR2 SYDVKM. CDR3 residues: CASRIGLAKYNEQFF. CDR3 DNA: TGTGCCAGCAGGATCGGACTAGCGAAATACAATGAGCAGTTCTTC.

This clonotype turned up a few times. The chain links TRBV7-3 to TRBJ1-1; D might be TRBD1 (5 bases). V was trimmed by 2 bases and J by 2 bases, leaving 12 bases between them. The CDR3 extends over 15 amino acids. Per germline, CDR1 SGHTA and CDR2 FQGTGA. CDR3 DNA: TGTGCCAGCAGCTTATTTGCTCGGGGCAACACTGAAGCTTTCTTT. Its translation is CASSLFARGNTEAFF.

This clonotype was picked up a small number of times. The gene calls are TRBV18 and TRBJ2-2; no clear D. CDR1 and CDR2 from the germline V gene are KGHSH and LQKENI. CDR3 length: 17 residues. The germline V and J ends were trimmed by 3 bases and 0 bases, with 14 bases remaining between them. The CDR3 DNA reads as TGTGCCAGCTCACCTTCACCCGGTAGGGCGAACACCGGGGAGCTGTTTTTT. Its protein product is CASSPSPGRANTGELFF.